A selection of T cell receptor beta chains follows, all from one sample in a study of OX40 agonist ivuxolimab in advanced cancers. The repertoire was sequenced with immunoSEQ multiplex PCR; TCRdb's copy has only in-frame clones and lacks some. Among 55,000 to 75,000 clones listed, about 90% were seen once. The sequencing here drew on CD4+ or CD8+ T cells sorted from blood, taken in a trial of the OX40 agonist ivuxolimab. Receptor source: an adult with an advanced solid tumor such as melanoma, head and neck, liver or kidney cancer. Both conserved end residues are part of each CDR3. A D gene is named only where the DNA matches it firmly. Clone size is given for some rows only: seen once, a few or many times, or a class if the clone is expanded.

d_call	v_call	j_call	clone_size	cdr3_nt	cdr3_aa
TRBD2	TRBV11-3	TRBJ2-7	NA	TGTGCCAAAAAAACGAGAGGGAGGGCGGGTGAGCAGTACTTC	CAKKTRGRAGEQYF
TRBD2	TRBV5-6	TRBJ2-4	NA	TGTGCCAGCAGTTCGGGAGGACGAGGCAAAAACATTCAGTACTTC	CASSSGGRGKNIQYF
TRBD1	TRBV5-4	TRBJ2-7	NA	TGTGCCAGCAGCGACCCGGGACAGCACTACGAGCAGTACTTC	CASSDPGQHYEQYF
NA	TRBV4-2	TRBJ2-3	NA	TGTGCCAGCAGCCTCGCTGGCCAGGGCACAGATACGCAGTATTTT	CASSLAGQGTDTQYF
NA	TRBV7-6	TRBJ1-1	NA	TGTGCCAGCACCCTAGGGGAGGGGAACACTGAAGCTTTCTTT	CASTLGEGNTEAFF
TRBD1	TRBV9	TRBJ2-6	NA	TGTGCCAGCAGCGCACCCCTCGGACAGGGGCCTTACTCTGGGGCCAACGTCCTGACTTTC	CASSAPLGQGPYSGANVLTF
TRBD2	TRBV28	TRBJ2-2	NA	TGTGCCAGCGAGCGGGAGTCTGACACCGGGGAGCTGTTTTTT	CASERESDTGELFF
NA	TRBV27	TRBJ1-3	NA	TGTGCCAGCAGGCCCGGGGGGGTGGAAAACACCATATATTTT	CASRPGGVENTIYF
NA	TRBV6-6	TRBJ2-5	NA	TGTGCCAGCAGTTTTACCGGGACACTCCAAGAGACCCAGTACTTC	CASSFTGTLQETQYF
TRBD2	TRBV25-1	TRBJ2-2	NA	TGTGCCAGCAGTGCCCGGGACTACGGCGGGGAGCTGTTTTTT	CASSARDYGGELFF
TRBD1	TRBV4-2	TRBJ2-7	NA	TGTGCCAGCAGCCAAGACGGGACAGGGACTGGCGAGCAGTACTTC	CASSQDGTGTGEQYF
NA	TRBV7-8	TRBJ2-1	NA	TGTGCCAGCGAGTTACGGGGCTCCTACAATGAGCAGTTCTTC	CASELRGSYNEQFF
NA	TRBV10-1	TRBJ2-1	NA	TGCGCCCCTCTGGCCCGTATCTCCTACAATGAGCAGTTCTTC	CAPLARISYNEQFF
TRBD2	TRBV4-3	TRBJ2-1	NA	TGCGCCAGCAGCCAAGATAGGGCGGGAGTCGGTGAGCAGTTCTTC	CASSQDRAGVGEQFF
NA	TRBV4-2	TRBJ2-5	once	TGTGCCAGCAGCCAAGCTGGGCCACAAGAGACCCAGTACTTC	CASSQAGPQETQYF
NA	TRBV21-1	TRBJ2-5	NA	TGTGCCAGCAGCAAAGCGGGTGGGACTAGTGAGACCCAGTACTTC	CASSKAGGTSETQYF
TRBD1	TRBV11-2	TRBJ2-7	NA	TGTGCCAGCACCCTCGGACAGGGGTCAGAATACCTAACCTACGAGCAGTACTTC	CASTLGQGSEYLTYEQYF
NA	TRBV27	TRBJ2-7	NA	TGTGCCAGCAGTTTACTAGCTTCGATCTCCTACGAGCAGTACTTC	CASSLLASISYEQYF